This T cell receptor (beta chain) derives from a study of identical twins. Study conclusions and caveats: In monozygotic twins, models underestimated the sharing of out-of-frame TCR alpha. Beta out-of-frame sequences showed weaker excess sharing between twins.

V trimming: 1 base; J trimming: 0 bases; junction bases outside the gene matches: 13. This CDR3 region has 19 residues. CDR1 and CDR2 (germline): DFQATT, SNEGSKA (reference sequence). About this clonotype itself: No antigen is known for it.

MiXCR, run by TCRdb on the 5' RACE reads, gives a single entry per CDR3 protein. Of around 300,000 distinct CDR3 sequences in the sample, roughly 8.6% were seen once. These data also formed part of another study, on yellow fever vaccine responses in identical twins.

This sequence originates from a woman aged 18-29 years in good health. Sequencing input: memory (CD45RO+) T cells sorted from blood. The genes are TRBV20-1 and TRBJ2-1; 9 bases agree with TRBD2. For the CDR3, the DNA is TGCAGTGCTAGAGGGGGAGGGCTAGCGGGGAGAAGCTCCTACAATGAGCAGTTCTTC. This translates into CSARGGGLAGRSSYNEQFF.